One sample yielded the 20 T cell receptor beta chains listed below, sequenced in a study of shared clonotypes between healthy human individuals. Some clones are missing from TCRdb's copy, which holds only in-frame ones; the method was immunoSEQ multiplex PCR. The data contain 2 million or so clones, about 95% of them singletons. The naive CD8 fraction comprised CD45RO-negative cells positively selected for CCR7 and excluded terminally differentiated effector memory CD45RA+ cells. The sample consisted of naive CD8+ T cells sorted from blood. The receptors were gathered from a man younger than 35 in good health.

The chain recombines TRBV7-6 with TRBJ2-2; maybe TRBD2 (6 bases). This CDR3 is built from 15 residues. Germline V gene data show CDR1 as SGHVS and CDR2 as FNYEAQ. The V and J ends lost 1 base and 7 bases respectively, with 13 bases between them. The CDR3 DNA follows: TGTGCCAGCAGCTTAGACGGAGGGACCGGCGGGGAGCTGTTTTTT. Its translation is CASSLDGGTGGELFF.

The gene calls are TRBV9 and TRBJ2-1, with D perhaps TRBD2 (5 bases). Trimming took 4 bases from V and 5 from J, leaving 19 bases between them. The CDR3 is 16 amino acids. Germline V gene sequence: CDR1 SGDLS, CDR2 YYNGEE. The CDR3 reads CASSLGGGLGHNEQFF. The CDR3 DNA reads TGTGCCAGCAGCCTAGGAGGAGGCTTGGGCCACAATGAGCAGTTCTTC. Based on the CDR3 plus reference TRBV9 and TRBJ2-1, the full variable domain is DSGVTQTPKHLITATGQRVTLRCSPRSGDLSVYWYQQSLDQGLQFLIQYYNGEERAKGNILERFSAQQFPDLHSELNLSSLELGDSALYFCASSLGGGLGHNEQFFGPGTRLTVL.

This rearrangement joins TRBV9 to TRBJ2-3; no definite D call. From germline, CDR1 is SGDLS and CDR2 YYNGEE. The CDR3 contains 14 residues. Deletions cut 4 bases from V and 2 bases from J, with 11 bases between. The CDR3 protein is CASSPEMSTDTQYF. CDR3 sequence (DNA): TGTGCCAGCAGCCCTGAGATGTCCACAGATACGCAGTATTTT. Full variable domain (remainder filled in from reference TRBV9 and TRBJ2-3): DSGVTQTPKHLITATGQRVTLRCSPRSGDLSVYWYQQSLDQGLQFLIQYYNGEERAKGNILERFSAQQFPDLHSELNLSSLELGDSALYFCASSPEMSTDTQYFGPGTRLTVL.

This chain uses TRBV5-8 with TRBJ1-5, with D unclear. Trimming took 2 bases from V and 7 from J, leaving 16 bases between them. This CDR3 spans 15 amino acids. CDR1 is SGHTS and CDR2 is YDEGEE in the germline V gene. The CDR3: CASSFPMEISQPQHF. CDR3 coding DNA: TGTGCCAGCAGCTTTCCAATGGAGATCAGCCAGCCCCAGCATTTT.

This rearrangement joins TRBV5-1 to TRBJ1-6; D is ambiguous. Germline V lookup: CDR1 SGHRS, CDR2 YFSETQ. The CDR3 runs to 13 residues. The CDR3 sequence is CAIKSGGKSPLHF. The CDR3 DNA follows: TGCGCAATTAAATCCGGAGGTAAATCACCCCTCCACTTT.

The rearrangement uses TRBV4-1 and TRBJ1-1; no firm D call. V dropped 4 bases and J dropped 6 bases, with 15 bases sitting between them. CDR1 and CDR2 (germline): MGHRA, YSYEKL. This CDR3 spans 14 amino acids. CDR3 nucleotide sequence: TGCGCCAGCAGCCTTAGAACGGAGCCCCCTGAAGCTTTCTTT. Its translation is CASSLRTEPPEAFF.

The rearrangement links TRBV11-3 to TRBJ1-1; 9 bases line up with TRBD1. This CDR3 has 14 amino acids. Germline V gene data show CDR1 as SGHNT and CDR2 as YENEEA. The trim removed 6 bases at V and 3 bases at J, leaving 5 bases unmatched. CDR3 loop: CASSLTGGYTEAFF. CDR3 DNA: TGTGCCAGCAGTTTAACAGGGGGCTACACTGAAGCTTTCTTT.

This chain links TRBV29-1 with TRBJ1-1; no definite D call. With 6 bases removed from V and 0 bases from J, the gap between germline ends came to 8 bases. The germline V gene encodes CDR1 SQVTM and CDR2 ANQGSEA. The CDR3 loop spans 12 amino acids. The CDR3 bases are TGCAGCGTCCGGGCCTTGAACACTGAAGCTTTCTTT. Amino acids: CSVRALNTEAFF.

This chain links TRBV4-1 with TRBJ2-7; the D gene is possibly TRBD1 (6 bases). Deletions cut 5 bases from V and 2 bases from J, with 7 bases between. Germline assignment: CDR1 MGHRA and CDR2 YSYEKL. The CDR3 loop spans 12 amino acids. The CDR3 protein is CASSGTTYEQYF. The CDR3 coding sequence is TGCGCCAGCAGCGGGACAACCTACGAGCAGTACTTC.

The rearrangement uses TRBV7-2 and TRBJ2-1; D call uncertain. Trimming took off 2 bases at V and 6 bases at J, with 8 bases between the two ends. From germline, CDR1 is SGHTA and CDR2 FQGNSA. The CDR3 totals 13 residues. The CDR3 DNA sequence: TGTGCCAGCAGCTTAATGGGCCCCAATGAGCAGTTCTTC. This codes for CASSLMGPNEQFF.

The chain is built from TRBV5-6 and TRBJ2-4; unclear D gene. CDR1 and CDR2 (germline): SGHDT, YYEEEE. The CDR3 sequence is 12 residues long. The V gene lost 0 bases and the J gene lost 5 bases, with 3 bases spanning the gap. In DNA, the CDR3 is TGTGCCAGCAGCTTGGGGGAAAACATTCAGTACTTC. It encodes CASSLGENIQYF.

As to this clone: Other DNA sequences in this sample translate to the same CDR3. The V gene is TRBV27, the J gene TRBJ2-7, with D possibly being TRBD2 (5 bases). There are 13 residues in the CDR3. Trimming left V 2 bases short and J 3 bases short, with 8 bases between. CDR1 MNHEY and CDR2 SMNVEV come from the germline V gene (reference sequence). The CDR3 DNA follows: TGTGCCAGCAGTTTAACCGGGGTCTACGAGCAGTACTTC. Protein product: CASSLTGVYEQYF.

Here the CDR3 DNA reads TGTGCCAGCAGCCAGGTGGGGGGCGATACGCAGTATTTT. Protein: CASSQVGGDTQYF. The rearrangement uses TRBV6-4 and TRBJ2-3; D assignment may be TRBD1 or TRBD2 (6 bases each). The CDR3 is made up of 13 amino acids. The V gene lost 6 bases and the J gene lost 6 bases, with 13 bases spanning the gap. Germline V gives CDR1 MRHNA, CDR2 SNTAGT.

The chain couples TRBV7-2 to TRBJ1-2; 7 bases fit TRBD1. In germline, CDR1 is SGHTA, CDR2 FQGNSA. Trimming cost V 7 bases and J 3 bases; bases outside gene matches: 14. This CDR3 contains 16 residues. The CDR3 loop is CASNYLSGQSDYGYTF. CDR3 DNA sequence: TGTGCCAGCAACTACCTCTCGGGACAGTCAGACTATGGCTACACCTTC.

The chain is built from TRBV6-1 and TRBJ1-3; TRBD1 matches 10 bases. This CDR3 has 17 residues. After removal of 4 bases from V and 0 bases from J, the junction contained 6 bases not matched to a gene. The V gene's germline CDR1 is MNHNS and CDR2 SASEGT. The CDR3 DNA is TGTGCCAGCAGTGGCCCCTGGACAGGGGGCTCTGGAAACACCATATATTTT. Translated: CASSGPWTGGSGNTIYF.

J is TRBJ2-7 and V is TRBV6-1; possible D gene TRBD2, 6 bases. V was cut by 7 bases and J by 6 bases, with 16 bases left in between. This CDR3 is built from 13 residues. Germline V CDR1 and CDR2: MNHNS, SASEGT. The CDR3 DNA reads as TGTGCCAGCAATTGGGGGGATTGGGGCGAGCAGTACTTC. This gives the protein CASNWGDWGEQYF.

The chain joins TRBV4-1 to TRBJ2-7, with a tentative D call TRBD2 (6 bases). Trimming pared 0 bases from V and 4 bases from J, leaving 16 bases between. The CDR3 is 16 amino acids. Germline V gene lookup returns CDR1 MGHRA and CDR2 YSYEKL. CDR3 sequence reads: CASSQDYDGSAYEQYF. The CDR3, as DNA: TGCGCCAGCAGCCAAGATTACGACGGGAGTGCGTACGAGCAGTACTTC.

This chain connects TRBV2 to TRBJ2-6; D is possibly TRBD1 (6 bases). CDR1 and CDR2 from the germline V gene are SNHLY and FYNNEI. The V gene lost 0 bases and the J gene lost 0 bases, with 15 bases spanning the gap. The CDR3 runs to 19 residues. The CDR3 sequence: CASSEAVSGVHSGANVLTF. In DNA, the CDR3 is TGTGCCAGCAGTGAAGCGGTGTCAGGGGTCCACTCTGGGGCCAACGTCCTGACTTTC.

The genes are TRBV7-9 and TRBJ2-7; 9 nucleotides align to TRBD1. The CDR3 runs to 14 residues. The germline CDR1 and CDR2 sequences are SEHNR and FQNEAQ (reference sequence). Losses at the gene ends were 4 bases for V and 5 bases for J; bases not matched to a gene: 6. The CDR3 DNA sequence: TGTGCCAGCAGCTCAAACAGGGGGCTTGACGAGCAGTACTTC. It yields the protein CASSSNRGLDEQYF.

This rearrangement joins TRBV10-3 to TRBJ1-1; TRBD1 aligns across 7 bases. Germline V gene sequence: CDR1 ENHRY, CDR2 SYGVKD. Losses at the gene ends were 3 bases for V and 2 bases for J; bases not matched to a gene: 9. CDR3 length equals 16 residues. The CDR3 loop is CAISDSDRYFNTEAFF. DNA for the CDR3: TGTGCCATCAGTGATTCGGACAGGTACTTTAACACTGAAGCTTTCTTT.